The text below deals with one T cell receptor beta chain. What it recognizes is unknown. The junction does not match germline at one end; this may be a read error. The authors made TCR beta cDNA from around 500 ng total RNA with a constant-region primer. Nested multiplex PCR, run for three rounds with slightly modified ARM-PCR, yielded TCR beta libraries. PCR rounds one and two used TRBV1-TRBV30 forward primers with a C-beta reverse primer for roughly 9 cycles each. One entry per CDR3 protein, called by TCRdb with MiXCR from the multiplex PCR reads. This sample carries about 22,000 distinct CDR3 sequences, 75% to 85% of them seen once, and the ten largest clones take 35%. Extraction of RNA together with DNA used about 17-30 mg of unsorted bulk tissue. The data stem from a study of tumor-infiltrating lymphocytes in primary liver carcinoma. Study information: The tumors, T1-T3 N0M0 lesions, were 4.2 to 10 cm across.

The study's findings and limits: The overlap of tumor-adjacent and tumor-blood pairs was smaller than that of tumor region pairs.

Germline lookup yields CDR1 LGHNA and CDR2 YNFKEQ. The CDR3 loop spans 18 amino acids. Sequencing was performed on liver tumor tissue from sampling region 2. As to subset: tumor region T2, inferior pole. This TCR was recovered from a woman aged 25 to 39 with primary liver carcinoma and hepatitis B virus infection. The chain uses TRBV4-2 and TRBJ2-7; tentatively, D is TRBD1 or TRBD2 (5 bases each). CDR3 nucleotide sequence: TGTGCCAGCAGCCAGGATCACCTAGGACATGGGGGACCGCGCGAGCAGTATTTC. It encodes CASSQDHLGHGGPREQYF.